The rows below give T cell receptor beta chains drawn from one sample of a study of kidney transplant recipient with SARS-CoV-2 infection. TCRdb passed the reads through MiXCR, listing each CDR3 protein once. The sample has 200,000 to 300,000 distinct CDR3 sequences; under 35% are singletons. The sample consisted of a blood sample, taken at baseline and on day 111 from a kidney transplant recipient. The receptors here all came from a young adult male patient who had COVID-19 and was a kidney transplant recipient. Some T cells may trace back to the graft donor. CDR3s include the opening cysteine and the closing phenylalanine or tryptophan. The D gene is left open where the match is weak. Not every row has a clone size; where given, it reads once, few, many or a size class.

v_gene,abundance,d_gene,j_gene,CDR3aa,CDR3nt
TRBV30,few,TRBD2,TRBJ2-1,CAWSVLSSGRANEQFF,TGTGCCTGGAGTGTATTATCTAGCGGGAGGGCAAATGAGCAGTTCTTC
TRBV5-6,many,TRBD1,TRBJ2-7,CASSYRDRSDYEQYF,TGTGCCAGCAGCTACCGGGACAGATCTGACTACGAGCAGTACTTC
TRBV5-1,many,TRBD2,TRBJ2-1,CASSLEAGVYNEQFF,TGCGCCAGCAGCTTGGAAGCGGGAGTTTACAATGAGCAGTTCTTC
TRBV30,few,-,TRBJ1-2,CAWSDLIRGSYGYTF,TGTGCCTGGAGTGACCTTATCAGGGGAAGCTATGGCTACACCTTC
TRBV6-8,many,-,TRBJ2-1,CASSVSYNEQFF,TGTGCCAGCAGTGTTTCCTACAATGAGCAGTTCTTC
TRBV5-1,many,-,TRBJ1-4,CASSLETGFNEKLFF,TGTGCCAGCAGCTTAGAAACAGGCTTTAATGAAAAACTGTTTTTT
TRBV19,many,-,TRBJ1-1,CASSFGHRNTEAFF,TGTGCCAGTAGTTTTGGACATAGGAACACTGAAGCTTTCTTT
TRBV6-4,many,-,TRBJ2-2,CASSASGEDTGELFF,TGTGCCAGCAGTGCATCAGGGGAGGACACCGGGGAGCTGTTTTTT
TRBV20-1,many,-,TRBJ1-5,CSAREQGNQPQHF,TGCAGTGCTAGGGAACAGGGCAATCAGCCCCAGCATTTT
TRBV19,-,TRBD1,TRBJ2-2,CASSIETGANTGELFF,TGTGCCAGTAGTATAGAGACAGGGGCGAACACCGGGGAGCTGTTTTTT
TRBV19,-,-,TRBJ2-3,CASSTPAAGPTDTQYF,TGTGCCAGTAGTACCCCGGCCGCGGGACCCACAGATACGCAGTATTTT
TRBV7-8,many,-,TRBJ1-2,CASSFNQFTRKTYGYTF,TGTGCCAGCAGCTTCAATCAGTTTACCCGAAAGACCTATGGCTACACCTTC
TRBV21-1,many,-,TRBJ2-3,CASSKYLATVMQDTQYF,TGTGCCAGCAGTAAATACCTAGCTACAGTCATGCAAGATACGCAGTATTTT
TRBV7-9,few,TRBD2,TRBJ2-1,CASSPAGGRSYNEQFF,TGTGCCAGCAGCCCAGCGGGGGGCCGCTCCTACAATGAGCAGTTCTTC
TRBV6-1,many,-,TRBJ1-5,CASSEAVGGQPQHF,TGTGCCAGCAGTGAAGCCGTAGGAGGCCAGCCCCAGCATTTT
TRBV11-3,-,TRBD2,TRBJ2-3,CASSSGGSTDTQYF,TGTGCCAGCAGTAGCGGGGGGAGCACAGATACGCAGTATTTT
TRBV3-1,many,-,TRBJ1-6,CASSQDNVYNSPLHF,TGTGCCAGCAGCCAAGATAACGTCTATAATTCACCCCTCCACTTT
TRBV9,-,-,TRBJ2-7,CASSVVADSYEQYF,TGTGCCAGCAGCGTAGTAGCGGACTCCTACGAGCAGTACTTC
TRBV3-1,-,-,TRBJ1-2,CASNYRDTLRKTYGYTF,TGTGCCAGCAACTATAGAGACACCCTTCGAAAAACCTATGGCTACACCTTC
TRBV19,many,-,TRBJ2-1,CASSSRGPSYNEQFF,TGTGCCAGTAGTAGTAGGGGACCCTCCTACAATGAGCAGTTCTTC
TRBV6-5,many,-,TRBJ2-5,CASSYGGMETQETQYF,TGTGCCAGCAGTTACGGGGGTATGGAGACACAAGAGACCCAGTACTTC
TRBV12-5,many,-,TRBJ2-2,CASGFYSGTGELFF,TGTGCTAGTGGTTTCTACTCGGGGACCGGGGAGCTGTTTTTT
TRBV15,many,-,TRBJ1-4,CATSTAGVKLFF,TGTGCCACCAGCACGGCGGGTGTTAAACTGTTTTTT
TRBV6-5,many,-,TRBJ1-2,CASSYTPGEGYTF,TGTGCCAGCAGTTACACCCCAGGGGAAGGCTACACCTTC
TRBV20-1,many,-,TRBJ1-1,CSSTPNRAEAFF,TGCAGTTCAACTCCGAACCGGGCTGAAGCTTTCTTT
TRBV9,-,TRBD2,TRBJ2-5,CASSVGGLAGQETQYF,TGTGCCAGCAGCGTAGGAGGGCTAGCGGGACAGGAGACCCAGTACTTC
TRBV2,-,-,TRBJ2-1,CASSELRYNEQFF,TGTGCCAGCAGTGAACTACGGTACAATGAGCAGTTCTTC
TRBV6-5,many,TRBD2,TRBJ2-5,CASSFLGTSGALQETQYF,TGTGCCAGCAGTTTCTTAGGGACTAGCGGCGCCCTCCAAGAGACCCAGTACTTC
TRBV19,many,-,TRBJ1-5,CASSPTGLDQPQHF,TGTGCCAGTAGTCCCACTGGGCTGGATCAGCCCCAGCATTTT
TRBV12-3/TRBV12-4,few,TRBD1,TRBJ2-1,CASSSLQGEFRNEQFF,TGTGCCAGCAGTTCGCTACAGGGGGAGTTCAGGAATGAGCAGTTCTTC
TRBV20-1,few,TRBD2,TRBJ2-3,CSARDLGLADTDTQYF,TGCAGTGCTAGAGATCTCGGACTAGCGGACACAGATACGCAGTATTTT
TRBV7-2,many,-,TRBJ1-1,CASSLVSQENTEAFF,TGTGCCAGCAGCTTAGTTTCCCAGGAGAACACTGAAGCTTTCTTT
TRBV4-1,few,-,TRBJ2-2,CASSQVNTPATGELFF,TGCGCCAGCAGCCAAGTAAACACTCCCGCTACGGGGGAGCTGTTTTTT
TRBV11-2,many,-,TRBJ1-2,CASSLPPTSRKTYGYTF,TGTGCCAGCAGCTTACCACCAACAAGCAGAAAGACCTATGGCTACACCTTC
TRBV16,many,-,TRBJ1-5,CASSRGQVSQPQHF,TGTGCCAGCAGTCGTGGGCAGGTCTCTCAGCCCCAGCATTTT
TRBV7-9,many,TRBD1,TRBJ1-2,CASSLAAGGHGYTF,TGTGCCAGCAGCTTAGCGGCAGGGGGCCATGGCTACACCTTC
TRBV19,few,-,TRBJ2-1,CASSPLGGTYNEQFF,TGTGCCAGTAGCCCCCTGGGTGGCACCTACAATGAGCAGTTCTTC
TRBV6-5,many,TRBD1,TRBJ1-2,CASRDGQGYGYTF,TGTGCCAGCAGAGACGGACAGGGTTATGGCTACACCTTC
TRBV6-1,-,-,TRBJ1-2,CASSLVCSLRKTYGYTF,TGTGCCAGCAGTCTCGTTTGCTCTTTGCGAAAGACCTATGGCTACACCTTC
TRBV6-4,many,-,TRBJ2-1,CASSTEWGAEQFF,TGTGCCAGCAGTACGGAGTGGGGTGCTGAGCAGTTCTTC
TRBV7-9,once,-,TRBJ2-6,CASSTPRIPWQSRANVLTF,TGTGCCAGCAGCACACCACGCATACCATGGCAAAGTCGGGCCAACGTCCTGACTTTC
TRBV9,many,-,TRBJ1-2,CASTRVYSRKTYGYTF,TGTGCCAGCACACGCGTGTACTCAAGAAAGACCTATGGCTACACCTTC
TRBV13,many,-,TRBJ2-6,CASSSGAAGANVLTF,TGTGCCAGCAGCTCGGGGGCGGCTGGGGCCAACGTCCTGACTTTC
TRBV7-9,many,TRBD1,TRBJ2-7,CASSRRTGHYEQYF,TGTGCCAGCAGCCGTCGGACAGGGCACTACGAGCAGTACTTC
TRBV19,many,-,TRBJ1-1,CASSIDYRGATEAFF,TGTGCCAGTAGTATAGATTATAGGGGGGCAACTGAAGCTTTCTTT
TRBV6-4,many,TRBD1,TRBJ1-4,CASGPGQGFYVANEKLFF,TGTGCCAGCGGCCCGGGACAGGGGTTTTATGTCGCTAATGAAAAACTGTTTTTT
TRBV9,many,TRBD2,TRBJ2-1,CASSVGLAGGYEQFF,TGTGCCAGCAGCGTAGGGCTAGCGGGAGGATATGAGCAGTTCTTC
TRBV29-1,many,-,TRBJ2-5,CSVERGVWVSETQYF,TGCAGCGTTGAAAGAGGGGTCTGGGTATCAGAGACCCAGTACTTC
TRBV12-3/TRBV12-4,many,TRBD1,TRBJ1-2,CASSFRAGTGGYGYTF,TGTGCCAGCAGTTTTAGGGCCGGGACAGGGGGCTATGGCTACACCTTC
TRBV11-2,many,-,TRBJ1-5,CASSPGAGDQPQHF,TGTGCCAGCAGCCCAGGGGCAGGGGATCAGCCCCAGCATTTT
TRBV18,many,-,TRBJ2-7,CASSPLGTDEQYF,TGTGCCAGCTCACCACTGGGAACGGACGAGCAGTACTTC
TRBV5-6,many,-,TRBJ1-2,CASGACNSRKTYGYTF,TGTGCCAGCGGAGCGTGCAATAGTCGAAAGACCTATGGCTACACCTTC
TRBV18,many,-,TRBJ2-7,CASSPRSSYEQYF,TGTGCCAGCTCTCCGAGGAGCTCCTACGAGCAGTACTTC
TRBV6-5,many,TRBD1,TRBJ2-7,CASSYSTWDRGAYEQYF,TGTGCCAGCAGTTACTCGACGTGGGACAGGGGGGCCTACGAGCAGTACTTC
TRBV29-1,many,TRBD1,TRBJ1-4,CSVRTGVEKLFF,TGCAGCGTAAGGACAGGGGTGGAAAAACTGTTTTTT